This passage covers 19 T cell receptor beta chains from one sample sequenced in a study of blood T cell repertoires in COVID-19. The protocol was immunoSEQ multiplex PCR, while the TCRdb copy is restricted to in-frame clones and leaves out a portion. The sample records 200,000 to 250,000 clones, around four fifths being singletons. The sequenced sample consisted of peripheral blood. Receptors originate from an older woman with active or convalescent COVID-19.

V gene TRBV9 combines with J gene TRBJ2-3; 9 bases agree with TRBD2. The CDR3 runs to 21 residues. The J segment lost 2 bases and the V segment lost 0 bases, leaving 19 bases of the junction unmatched. The V gene's germline CDR1 is SGDLS and CDR2 YYNGEE. CDR3: CASSVAPGAGGPHGYTDTQYF. CDR3 bases: TGTGCCAGCAGCGTAGCTCCCGGAGCGGGAGGCCCACACGGTTACACAGATACGCAGTATTTT. Full variable domain (outside the CDR3, taken from reference TRBV9 and TRBJ2-3): DSGVTQTPKHLITATGQRVTLRCSPRSGDLSVYWYQQSLDQGLQFLIQYYNGEERAKGNILERFSAQQFPDLHSELNLSSLELGDSALYFCASSVAPGAGGPHGYTDTQYFGPGTRLTVL.

This rearrangement joins TRBV7-9 to TRBJ1-1, with D maybe TRBD1 (6 bases). Germline CDR1 is SEHNR and CDR2 is FQNEAQ (reference sequence). V lost 7 bases and J 2 bases, leaving 20 bases between the germline ends. The CDR3 totals 16 residues. CDR3 coding DNA: TGTGCCAGCATCCCCGCACAGGGCAGGGGAAACACTGAAGCTTTCTTT. Protein: CASIPAQGRGNTEAFF.

CDR3 amino acids: CAISGRDRDFYGYTF. The CDR3 DNA sequence: TGTGCCATCAGTGGCCGGGACAGGGACTTCTATGGCTACACCTTC. The chain couples TRBV10-3 to TRBJ1-2, with 9 positions matching TRBD1. The CDR3 has 15 amino acids. Germline CDR1 reads ENHRY; CDR2 reads SYGVKD. Losses at the gene ends were 4 bases for V and 4 bases for J; bases not matched to a gene: 7.

This sequence joins TRBV3-1 (or the pseudogene TRBV3-2) and TRBJ1-1; TRBD1 might be the D (6 bases). Germline assignment: CDR1 LGHDT and CDR2 YNNKEL (reference sequence). V was clipped by 6 bases and J by 1 base, with 9 bases between them. CDR3 length: 13 amino acids. The CDR3 region is CASRGAWNTEAFF. CDR3 in DNA: TGTGCCAGCAGGGGGGCGTGGAACACTGAAGCTTTCTTT.

The V and J genes are TRBV5-1 and TRBJ2-2; TRBD2 matches at 11 bases. Germline CDR1 and CDR2: SGHRS and YFSETQ. Losses at the gene ends were 0 bases for V and 7 bases for J; bases not matched to a gene: 5. This CDR3 region has 16 residues. CDR3 DNA sequence: TGCGCCAGCAGCTTGGTACTAGCGGGAGATGGCGGGGAGCTGTTTTTT. Translated, it gives CASSLVLAGDGGELFF.

V and J are TRBV28 and TRBJ2-1, with TRBD2 as a possible D gene (5 bases). V was cut by 3 bases and J by 3 bases, with 15 bases left in between. Germline V lookup: CDR1 MDHEN, CDR2 SYDVKM. This CDR3 is 16 amino acids long. The CDR3, as DNA: TGTGCCAGCAGTTTCCGGGCACTGAGGGTCTACAATGAGCAGTTCTTC. This translates into CASSFRALRVYNEQFF.

This clone has a single count. This chain joins TRBV21-1 and TRBJ2-1; the D call of TRBD1 is as the table states it, not checked on the DNA. TRBV21-1 is marked as a pseudogene. The CDR3 runs 14 residues. As DNA, the CDR3 is TGTGCGACCGTCGGGGACAGCTCCTACAATGAGCAGTTCTTC. Amino acid sequence: CATVGDSSYNEQFF.

The V and J genes are TRBV3-1 (or the pseudogene TRBV3-2) and TRBJ2-2; 15 bases map to TRBD2. This CDR3 is 17 amino acids long. The V gene end was trimmed by 5 bases and the J gene end by 5 bases; junction bases not matched to a gene: 6. CDR1 and CDR2 (germline): LGHDT, YNNKEL (reference sequence). The CDR3, as DNA: TGTGCCAGCAGCTTTCGGACTAGCGGGAGGGGGACCGGGGAGCTGTTTTTT. This codes for CASSFRTSGRGTGELFF.

The gene calls are TRBV2 and TRBJ1-1; D is possibly TRBD1 (5 bases). The V gene lost 9 bases and the J gene lost 2 bases, with 10 bases spanning the gap. The CDR3 runs to 12 residues. In germline, CDR1 is SNHLY, CDR2 FYNNEI. The CDR3 nucleotides read TGTGCCAGGAAGGGGATAAACACTGAAGCTTTCTTT. It translates to CARKGINTEAFF.

A few counts support this clone. The CDR3 reads CASSEALGGQPQHF. Written as DNA, the CDR3 is TGTGCCAGCAGTGAAGCGCTAGGTGGTCAGCCCCAGCATTTT. This rearrangement joins TRBV6-1 to TRBJ1-5; D ambiguous. CDR3 size: 14 residues. Germline CDR1 reads MNHNS; CDR2 reads SASEGT. With 0 bases removed from V and 6 bases from J, the gap between germline ends came to 9 bases.

This clone occurred once. This chain uses TRBV3-1 (or the pseudogene TRBV3-2) with TRBJ2-3, with 7 bases matching TRBD2. With 2 bases clipped from V and 4 bases from J, the junction kept 12 bases outside the gene matches. This CDR3 is built from 17 residues. Per germline, CDR1 LGHDT and CDR2 YNNKEL (reference sequence). The CDR3 region has the DNA TGTGCCAGCAGCCAACGTGAGAGGGAGGGCCGCCCAGATACGCAGTATTTT. It specifies CASSQREREGRPDTQYF.

This clone was seen more than once but under ten times. The rearrangement joins TRBV27 to TRBJ1-6; D is ambiguous. Germline V lookup: CDR1 MNHEY, CDR2 SMNVEV (reference sequence). V shed 5 bases and J shed 5 bases, with 7 bases lying between them. The CDR3 consists of 13 residues. This chain's CDR3 is CASSERNNSPLHF. DNA for the CDR3: TGTGCCAGCAGTGAGAGGAATAATTCACCCCTCCACTTT.

This chain connects TRBV3-1 (or the pseudogene TRBV3-2) to TRBJ1-1, with 12 nucleotides matching TRBD1. The CDR3 totals 15 residues. Germline CDR1 reads LGHDT; CDR2 reads YNNKEL (reference sequence). V shed 4 bases, J shed 3 bases, and the junction held 3 bases outside the gene matches. The CDR3 protein is CASSPGTGGYTEAFF. In DNA, the CDR3 is TGTGCCAGCAGCCCGGGGACAGGGGGCTACACTGAAGCTTTCTTT.

The chain employs TRBV3-1 (or the pseudogene TRBV3-2) and TRBJ2-6; D unclear. The V end lost 4 bases, the J end lost 0 bases, and 10 bases lay between the germline ends. Germline CDR1 reads LGHDT; CDR2 reads YNNKEL (reference sequence). The CDR3 length is 16 residues. CDR3 DNA sequence: TGTGCCAGCAGCCTTCCCTATTCCTCTGGGGCCAACGTCCTGACTTTC. Residues: CASSLPYSSGANVLTF.

The genes are TRBV9 and TRBJ2-6; 9 bases line up with TRBD1. Germline V CDR1 and CDR2: SGDLS, YYNGEE. V dropped 1 base and J dropped 1; count of bases not matched to a gene: 12. The CDR3 spans 20 residues. CDR3 DNA sequence: TGTGCCAGCAGCGTACCCCGGACAGGGGAATACTGGTCTGGGGCCAACGTCCTGACTTTC. This encodes CASSVPRTGEYWSGANVLTF. The variable domain in full, with the rest retrieved from reference TRBV9 and TRBJ2-6, is DSGVTQTPKHLITATGQRVTLRCSPRSGDLSVYWYQQSLDQGLQFLIQYYNGEERAKGNILERFSAQQFPDLHSELNLSSLELGDSALYFCASSVPRTGEYWSGANVLTFGAGSRLTVL.

The rearrangement uses TRBV18 and TRBJ1-1, with TRBD1 as a possible D gene (5 bases). The germline V and J ends were trimmed by 3 bases and 0 bases, with 11 bases remaining between them. The CDR3 spans 15 residues. The germline V gene has CDR1 KGHSH and CDR2 LQKENI. The CDR3 sequence: CASSPVDRLNTEAFF. The CDR3 DNA sequence: TGTGCCAGCTCACCGGTCGACAGATTGAACACTGAAGCTTTCTTT.

This clone was seen a few times. The chain is built from TRBV5-1 and TRBJ2-2, with 7 bases fitting TRBD1. J gave up 5 bases and V 7 bases, and 11 bases lay outside the gene matches. The CDR3 length is 15 residues. Germline-derived CDR1 and CDR2 are SGHRS and YFSETQ. CDR3 sequence (DNA): TGCGCCAGCCGCCTGGTACAGGGGTTGACCGGGGAGCTGTTTTTT. Its translation: CASRLVQGLTGELFF.

The chain joins TRBV9 to TRBJ1-2; 9 bases fit TRBD1. Looked up from germline, CDR1 is SGDLS and CDR2 is YYNGEE. The CDR3 length is 18 residues. The V segment lost 4 bases and the J segment 3 bases; nucleotides outside the gene matches: 16. Here the CDR3 reads CASSPPQYLGTGHYGYTF. The DNA of the CDR3 is TGTGCCAGCAGCCCACCTCAATATTTAGGGACAGGGCACTATGGCTACACCTTC.

The chain recombines TRBV5-1 with TRBJ2-2; TRBD1 might be the D (6 bases). The CDR3 runs to 14 residues. From germline, CDR1 is SGHRS and CDR2 YFSETQ. Trimming took 4 bases from V and 6 from J, leaving 13 bases between them. The CDR3 DNA is TGCGCCAGCAGCACACAGGGTATCGCCGGGGAGCTGTTTTTT. Translating gives CASSTQGIAGELFF.